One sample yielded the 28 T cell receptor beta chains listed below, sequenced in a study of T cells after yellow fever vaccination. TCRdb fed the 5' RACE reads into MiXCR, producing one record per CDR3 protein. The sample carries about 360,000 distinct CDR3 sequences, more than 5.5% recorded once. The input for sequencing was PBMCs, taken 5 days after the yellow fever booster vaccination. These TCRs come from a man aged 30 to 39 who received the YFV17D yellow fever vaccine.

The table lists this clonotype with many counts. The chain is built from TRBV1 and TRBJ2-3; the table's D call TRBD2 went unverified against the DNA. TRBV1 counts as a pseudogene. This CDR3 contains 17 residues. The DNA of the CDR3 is TGCACCAGCAGCCTAGGGGACTCGCGACGGGTTGGAGATACGCAGTATTTT. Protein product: CTSSLGDSRRVGDTQYF.

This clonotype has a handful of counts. The CDR3 spells CASSPTGLSGNTIYF. The CDR3 DNA follows: TGTGCCAGCAGCCCGACAGGGCTCTCTGGAAACACCATATATTTT. The V and J genes are TRBV3-1 and TRBJ1-3; 7 bases agree with TRBD1. Germline assignment: CDR1 LGHDT and CDR2 YNNKEL (reference sequence). Trimming cost V 4 bases and J 0 bases; bases outside gene matches: 3. The CDR3 runs 15 residues.

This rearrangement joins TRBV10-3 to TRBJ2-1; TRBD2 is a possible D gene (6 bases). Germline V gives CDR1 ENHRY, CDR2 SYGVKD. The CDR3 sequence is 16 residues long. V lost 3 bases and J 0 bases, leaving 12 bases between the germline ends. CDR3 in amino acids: CAISDPGRGSYNEQFF. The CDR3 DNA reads TGTGCCATCAGTGACCCCGGGCGGGGCTCCTACAATGAGCAGTTCTTC.

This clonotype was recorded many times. CDR3 amino acids: CASREDWNTGELFF. The CDR3 DNA is TGTGCCAGCAGGGAGGACTGGAACACCGGGGAGCTGTTTTTT. The chain is built from TRBV9 and TRBJ2-2; possibly TRBD2 for D (5 bases). Deletions cut 5 bases from V and 1 base from J, with 9 bases between. Germline V gene sequence: CDR1 SGDLS, CDR2 YYNGEE. This CDR3 has 14 amino acids.

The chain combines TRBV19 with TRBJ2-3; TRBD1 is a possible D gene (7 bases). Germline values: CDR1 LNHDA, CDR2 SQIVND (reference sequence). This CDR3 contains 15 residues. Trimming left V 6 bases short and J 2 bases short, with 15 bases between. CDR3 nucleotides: TGTGCCAGTAGAGGAGGGGGCGTTTTCACAGATACGCAGTATTTT. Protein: CASRGGGVFTDTQYF. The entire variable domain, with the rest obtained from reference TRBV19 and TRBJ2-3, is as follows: DGGITQSPKYLFRKEGQNVTLSCEQNLNHDAMYWYRQDPGQGLRLIYYSQIVNDFQKGDIAEGYSVSREKKESFPLTVTSAQKNPTAFYLCASRGGGVFTDTQYFGPGTRLTVL.

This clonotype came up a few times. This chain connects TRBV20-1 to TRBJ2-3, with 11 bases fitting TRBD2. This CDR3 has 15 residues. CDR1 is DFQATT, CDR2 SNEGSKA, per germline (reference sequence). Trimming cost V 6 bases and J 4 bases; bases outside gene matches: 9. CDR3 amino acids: CSAWISGRGADTQYF. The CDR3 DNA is TGCAGTGCGTGGATTAGCGGGAGGGGGGCAGATACGCAGTATTTT.

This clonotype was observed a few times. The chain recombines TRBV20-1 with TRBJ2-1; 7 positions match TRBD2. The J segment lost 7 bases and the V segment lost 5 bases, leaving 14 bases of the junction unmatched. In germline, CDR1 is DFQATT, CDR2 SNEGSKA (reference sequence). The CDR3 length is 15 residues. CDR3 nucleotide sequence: TGCAGTGCTGGGGTGGCGGGGAGGGCCATTAATGAGCAGTTCTTC. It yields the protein CSAGVAGRAINEQFF.

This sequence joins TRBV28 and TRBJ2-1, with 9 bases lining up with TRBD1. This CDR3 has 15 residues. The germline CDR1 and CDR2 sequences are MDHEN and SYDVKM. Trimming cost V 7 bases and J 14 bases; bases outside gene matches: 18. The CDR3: CASIPRSRPGQGKFF. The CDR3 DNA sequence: TGTGCCAGCATCCCACGGTCCCGACCGGGACAGGGAAAGTTCTTC.

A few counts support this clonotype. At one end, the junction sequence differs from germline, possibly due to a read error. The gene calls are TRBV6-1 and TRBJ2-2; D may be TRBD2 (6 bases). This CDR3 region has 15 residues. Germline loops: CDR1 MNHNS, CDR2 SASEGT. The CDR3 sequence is CASRGGLAKTGELFF. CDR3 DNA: TGTGCCAGCAGGGGCGGGCTAGCGAAGACCGGGGAGCTGTTTTTT.

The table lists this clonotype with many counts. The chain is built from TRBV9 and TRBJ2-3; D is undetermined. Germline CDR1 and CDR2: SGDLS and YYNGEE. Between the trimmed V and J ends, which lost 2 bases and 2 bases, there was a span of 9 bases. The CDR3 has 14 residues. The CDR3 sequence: CASSVVPLTDTQYF. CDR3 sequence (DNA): TGTGCCAGCAGCGTTGTGCCTCTCACAGATACGCAGTATTTT.

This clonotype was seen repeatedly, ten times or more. The CDR3: CASSPDRVPGTGELFF. Here the CDR3 DNA reads TGTGCCAGCAGCCCAGACAGGGTACCTGGGACCGGGGAGCTGTTTTTT. The J gene is TRBJ2-2, the V gene TRBV6-2 or TRBV6-3; 7 nucleotides line up with TRBD1. The CDR3 has 16 amino acids. Looked up from germline, CDR1 is MNHEY and CDR2 is SVGEGT. The trim removed 6 bases at V and 5 bases at J, leaving 12 bases unmatched.

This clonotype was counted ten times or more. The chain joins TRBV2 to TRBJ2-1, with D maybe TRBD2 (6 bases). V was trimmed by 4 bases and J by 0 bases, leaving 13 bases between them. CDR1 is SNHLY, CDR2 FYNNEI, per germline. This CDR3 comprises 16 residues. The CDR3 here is CASSGRSGPSYNEQFF. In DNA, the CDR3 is TGTGCCAGCAGTGGAAGAAGCGGGCCCTCCTACAATGAGCAGTTCTTC. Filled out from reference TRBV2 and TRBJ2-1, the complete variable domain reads EPEVTQTPSHQVTQMGQEVILRCVPISNHLYFYWYRQILGQKVEFLVSFYNNEISEKSEIFDDQFSVERPDGSNFTLKIRSTKLEDSAMYFCASSGRSGPSYNEQFFGPGTRLTVL.

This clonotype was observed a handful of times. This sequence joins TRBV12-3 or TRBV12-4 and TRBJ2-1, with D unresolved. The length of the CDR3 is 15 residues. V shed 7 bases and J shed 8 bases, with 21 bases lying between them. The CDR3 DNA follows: TGTGCCAGCACGTGGACGACCACAGCCGAGTATGAGCAGTTCTTC. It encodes CASTWTTTAEYEQFF.

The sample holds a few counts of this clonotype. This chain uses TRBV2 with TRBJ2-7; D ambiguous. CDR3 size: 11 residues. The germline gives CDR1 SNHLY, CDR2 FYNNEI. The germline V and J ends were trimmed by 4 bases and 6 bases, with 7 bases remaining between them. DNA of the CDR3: TGTGCCAGCAGTGGCCAGGTCGAGCAGTACTTC. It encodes CASSGQVEQYF. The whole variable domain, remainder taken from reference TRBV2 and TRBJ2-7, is EPEVTQTPSHQVTQMGQEVILRCVPISNHLYFYWYRQILGQKVEFLVSFYNNEISEKSEIFDDQFSVERPDGSNFTLKIRSTKLEDSAMYFCASSGQVEQYFGPGTRLTVT.

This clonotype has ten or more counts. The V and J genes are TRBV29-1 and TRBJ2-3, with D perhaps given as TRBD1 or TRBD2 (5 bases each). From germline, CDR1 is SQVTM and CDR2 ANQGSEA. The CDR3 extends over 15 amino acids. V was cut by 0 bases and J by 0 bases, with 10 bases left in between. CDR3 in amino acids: CSVEEDGDSTDTQYF. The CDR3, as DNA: TGCAGCGTTGAAGAGGACGGGGACAGCACAGATACGCAGTATTTT.

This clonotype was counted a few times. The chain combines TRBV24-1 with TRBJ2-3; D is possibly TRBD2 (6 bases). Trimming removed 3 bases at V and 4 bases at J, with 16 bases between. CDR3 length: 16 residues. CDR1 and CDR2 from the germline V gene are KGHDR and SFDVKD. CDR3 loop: CATSDGRSGRSDTQYF. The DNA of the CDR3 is TGTGCCACCAGTGATGGACGGTCAGGGAGGTCAGATACGCAGTATTTT.

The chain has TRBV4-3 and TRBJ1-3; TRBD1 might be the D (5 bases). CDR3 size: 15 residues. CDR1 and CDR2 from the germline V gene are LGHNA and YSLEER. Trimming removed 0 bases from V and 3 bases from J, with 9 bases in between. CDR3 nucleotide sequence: TGCGCCAGCAGCCAAGATCGGGGCGGTGGAAACACCATATATTTT. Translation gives CASSQDRGGGNTIYF.

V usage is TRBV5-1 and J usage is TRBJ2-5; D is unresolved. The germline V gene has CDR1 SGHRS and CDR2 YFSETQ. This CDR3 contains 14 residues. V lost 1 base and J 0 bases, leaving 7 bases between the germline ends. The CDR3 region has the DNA TGCGCCAGCAGCTTGCTTGGGGACCAAGAGACCCAGTACTTC. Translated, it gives CASSLLGDQETQYF. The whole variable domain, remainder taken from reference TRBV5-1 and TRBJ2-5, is KAGVTQTPRYLIKTRGQQVTLSCSPISGHRSVSWYQQTPGQGLQFLFEYFSETQRNKGNFPGRFSGRQFSNSRSEMNVSTLELGDSALYLCASSLLGDQETQYFGPGTRLLVL.

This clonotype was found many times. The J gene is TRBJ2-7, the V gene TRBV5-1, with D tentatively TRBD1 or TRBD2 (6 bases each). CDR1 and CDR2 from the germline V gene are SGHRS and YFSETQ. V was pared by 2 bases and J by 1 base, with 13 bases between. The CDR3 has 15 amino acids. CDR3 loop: CASSFSGGGSYEQYF. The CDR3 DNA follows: TGCGCCAGCAGCTTTAGCGGAGGGGGTTCCTACGAGCAGTACTTC.

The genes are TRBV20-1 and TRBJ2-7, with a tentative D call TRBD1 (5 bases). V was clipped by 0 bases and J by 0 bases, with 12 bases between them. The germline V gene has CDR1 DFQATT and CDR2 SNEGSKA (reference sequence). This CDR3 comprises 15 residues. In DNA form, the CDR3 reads TGCAGTGCTAGAGATATGAAGGGGAACTCCTACGAGCAGTACTTC. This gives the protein CSARDMKGNSYEQYF.

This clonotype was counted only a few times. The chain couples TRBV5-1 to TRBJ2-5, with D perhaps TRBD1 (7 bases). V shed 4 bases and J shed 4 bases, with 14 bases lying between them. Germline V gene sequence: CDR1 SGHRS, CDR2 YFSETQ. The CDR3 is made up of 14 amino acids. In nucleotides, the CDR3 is TGCGCCAGCAGCGGCGGGACAGTTGTAGAGACCCAGTACTTC. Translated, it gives CASSGGTVVETQYF.

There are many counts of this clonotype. The CDR3 nucleotides read TGCAGTGCTAGTCAGGGGGCTTACGAGCAGTACTTC. As protein: CSASQGAYEQYF. This sequence joins TRBV20-1 and TRBJ2-7, with 8 bases fitting TRBD1. This CDR3 spans 12 amino acids. With V trimmed by 3 bases and J by 4 bases, 2 bases remained unmatched. CDR1 is DFQATT, CDR2 SNEGSKA, per germline (reference sequence).

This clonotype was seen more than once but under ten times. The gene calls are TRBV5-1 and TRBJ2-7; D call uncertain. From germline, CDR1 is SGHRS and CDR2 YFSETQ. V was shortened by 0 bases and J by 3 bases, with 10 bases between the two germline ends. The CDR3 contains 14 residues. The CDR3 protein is CASSLAYTNYEQYF. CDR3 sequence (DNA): TGCGCCAGCAGCTTGGCGTACACTAACTACGAGCAGTACTTC.

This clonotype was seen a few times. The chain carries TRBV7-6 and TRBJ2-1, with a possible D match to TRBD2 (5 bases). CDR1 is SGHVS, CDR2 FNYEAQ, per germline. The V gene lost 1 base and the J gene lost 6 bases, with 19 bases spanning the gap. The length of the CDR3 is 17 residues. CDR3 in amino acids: CASSLDWSSVKGNEQFF. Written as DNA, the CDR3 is TGTGCCAGCAGCTTAGATTGGAGTAGCGTCAAAGGCAATGAGCAGTTCTTC.

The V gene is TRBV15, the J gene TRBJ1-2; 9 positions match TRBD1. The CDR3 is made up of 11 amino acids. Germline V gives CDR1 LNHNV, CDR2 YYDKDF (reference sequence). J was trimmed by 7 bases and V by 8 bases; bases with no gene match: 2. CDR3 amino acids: CATGQGSGYTF. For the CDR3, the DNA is TGTGCCACCGGACAGGGGTCTGGCTACACCTTC.

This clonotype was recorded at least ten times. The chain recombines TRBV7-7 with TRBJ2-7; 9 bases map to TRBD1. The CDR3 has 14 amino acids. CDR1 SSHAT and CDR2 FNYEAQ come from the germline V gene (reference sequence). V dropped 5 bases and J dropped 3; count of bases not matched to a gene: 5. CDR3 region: CASSPGQGYYEQYF. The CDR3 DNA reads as TGTGCCAGCAGCCCGGGACAGGGTTACTACGAGCAGTACTTC.

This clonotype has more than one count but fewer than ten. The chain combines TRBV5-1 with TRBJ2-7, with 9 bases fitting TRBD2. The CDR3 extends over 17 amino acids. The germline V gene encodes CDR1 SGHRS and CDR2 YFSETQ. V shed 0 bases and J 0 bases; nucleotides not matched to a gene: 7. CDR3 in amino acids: CASSLGSSGIASYEQYF. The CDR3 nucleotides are TGCGCCAGCAGCTTGGGTTCTAGCGGGATCGCCTCCTACGAGCAGTACTTC.

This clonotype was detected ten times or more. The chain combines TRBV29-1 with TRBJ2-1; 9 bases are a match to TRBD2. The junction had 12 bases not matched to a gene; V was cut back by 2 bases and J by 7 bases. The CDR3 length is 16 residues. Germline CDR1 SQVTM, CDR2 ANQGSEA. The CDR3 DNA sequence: TGCAGCGTTGAAACGATTAGCGGGAGCTATTTTAATGAGCAGTTCTTC. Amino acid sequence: CSVETISGSYFNEQFF.